The 22 T cell receptor beta chains reported below all come from one sample, sequenced in a study of blood T cell repertoires in COVID-19. Measured with immunoSEQ multiplex PCR; TCRdb has only the in-frame clones, and not every one. The table lists roughly 140,000 clones, around nine tenths of them singletons. The sample consisted of peripheral blood. These receptor sequences come from a human donor in a cohort sampled during active COVID-19.

Remarks on this clone: The same CDR3 is also encoded by other DNA sequences in this sample. The rearrangement joins TRBV7-9 to TRBJ1-4; D may be TRBD1 (6 bases). With 3 bases removed from V and 4 bases from J, the gap between germline ends came to 9 bases. Germline CDR1 SEHNR, CDR2 FQNEAQ (reference sequence). CDR3 size: 14 residues. The CDR3 DNA follows: TGTGCCAGCAGCTTGGGACACGTTAATGAAAAACTGTTTTTT. The encoded protein is CASSLGHVNEKLFF.

V is TRBV6-5 and J is TRBJ2-3; D remains unclear. This CDR3 has 15 amino acids. Trimming left V 11 bases short and J 0 bases short, with 18 bases between. Germline V gene data show CDR1 as MNHEY and CDR2 as SVGAGI. CDR3: CAVTFGFSSTDTQYF. The CDR3 DNA follows: TGTGCCGTGACATTTGGTTTTTCTAGCACAGATACGCAGTATTTT.

The rearrangement uses TRBV27 and TRBJ1-5, with TRBD1 identical over 8 bases. The CDR3 extends over 14 amino acids. Trimming at V came to 2 bases and at J to 5 bases, leaving 2 bases not matched to a gene. The germline CDR1 and CDR2 sequences are MNHEY and SMNVEV (reference sequence). The DNA for the CDR3 is TGTGCCAGCAGTTTAGTACAGGGGGATCAGCCCCAGCATTTT. Its translation is CASSLVQGDQPQHF.

The rearrangement joins TRBV19 to TRBJ1-3; possible D gene TRBD1, 5 bases. Germline V gene sequence: CDR1 LNHDA, CDR2 SQIVND (reference sequence). The CDR3 loop spans 14 amino acids. V lost 3 bases, J lost 0 bases, and 6 bases lay in between. DNA for the CDR3: TGTGCCAGTAGTATCGACAGCTCTGGAAACACCATATATTTT. It specifies CASSIDSSGNTIYF.

This rearrangement joins TRBV28 to TRBJ2-5; 7 positions agree with TRBD1. The germline gives CDR1 MDHEN, CDR2 SYDVKM. Trimming removed 5 bases from V and 1 base from J; junction bases left unmatched: 10. This CDR3 is built from 16 residues. The CDR3 sequence: CASSPNPGQSQETQYF. The CDR3 DNA reads TGTGCCAGCAGTCCTAATCCGGGACAGAGCCAAGAGACCCAGTACTTC.

The chain is built from TRBV19 and TRBJ1-5; 7 bases line up with TRBD1. Germline V gene lookup returns CDR1 LNHDA and CDR2 SQIVND (reference sequence). There are 16 residues in the CDR3. The V and J ends lost 5 bases and 7 bases, in that order; junction bases with no gene match: 14. CDR3 nucleotides: TGTGCCAGTAGTCCCAGACCCCCGACAGGGATGCAGCCCCAGCATTTT. As protein: CASSPRPPTGMQPQHF.

The chain has TRBV18 and TRBJ2-1, with D perhaps matching TRBD1 (5 bases). The germline V gene has CDR1 KGHSH and CDR2 LQKENI. This CDR3 region has 13 residues. The V and J ends lost 3 bases and 8 bases respectively, with 11 bases between them. For the CDR3, the DNA is TGTGCCAGCTCACCGCCTGGGGCAGATGAGCAGTTCTTC. Translated: CASSPPGADEQFF.

As regards this clone: Other DNA sequences from this sample encode an identical CDR3 as well. This chain links TRBV5-1 with TRBJ2-3; 7 bases agree with TRBD1. Per the germline V gene, CDR1 is SGHRS and CDR2 is YFSETQ. The CDR3 runs to 14 residues. With 4 bases clipped from V and 1 base from J, the junction kept 3 bases outside the gene matches. This chain's CDR3 is CASSPDRGTDTQYF. For the CDR3, the DNA is TGCGCCAGCAGCCCCGACAGGGGCACAGATACGCAGTATTTT.

The rearrangement joins TRBV11-2 to TRBJ2-2; TRBD1 aligns across 8 bases. V lost 2 bases, J lost 6 bases, and 5 bases stayed unmatched. The germline CDR1 and CDR2 sequences are SGHAT and FQNNGV. This CDR3 has 15 amino acids. The CDR3 sequence: CASSLRGQGSGELFF. The CDR3 DNA reads TGTGCCAGCAGCTTACGAGGACAGGGATCCGGGGAGCTGTTTTTT.

This clone was found a few times. The gene calls are TRBV10-3 and TRBJ1-2, with D possibly being TRBD1 (6 bases). The V end was cut by 2 bases, the J end by 6 bases, with 10 bases between. The CDR3 has 13 amino acids. Per the germline V gene, CDR1 is ENHRY and CDR2 is SYGVKD. The CDR3 DNA reads TGTGCCATCAGTGAGGGGCCAGGGGATGGCTACACCTTC. It specifies CAISEGPGDGYTF.

This chain links TRBV24-1 with TRBJ2-4, with TRBD1 matching over 7 bases. The CDR3 totals 14 residues. The V gene end was trimmed by 3 bases and the J gene end by 8 bases; junction bases not matched to a gene: 6. Germline values: CDR1 KGHDR, CDR2 SFDVKD. CDR3 nucleotides: TGTGCCACCAGTGATCGACAGGGACGGGACATTCAGTACTTC. This gives the protein CATSDRQGRDIQYF.

The V call is TRBV7-9, the J call TRBJ2-2; 10 positions agree with TRBD1. CDR3 length equals 15 residues. V shed 1 base, J shed 5 bases, and the junction held 1 base outside the gene matches. The germline V gene encodes CDR1 SEHNR and CDR2 FQNEAQ (reference sequence). The CDR3 sequence is CASSLGDRGTGELFF. DNA for the CDR3: TGTGCCAGCAGCTTAGGGGACAGGGGTACCGGGGAGCTGTTTTTT.

The CDR3 nucleotides are TGTGCCAGCATGCGGCGGGACACCGGGGAGCTGTTTTTT. It yields the protein CASMRRDTGELFF. V and J are TRBV27 and TRBJ2-2; TRBD2 might be the D (5 bases). CDR1 and CDR2 from the germline V gene are MNHEY and SMNVEV (reference sequence). The CDR3 length is 13 residues. Between the trimmed V and J ends, which lost 7 bases and 3 bases, there was a span of 9 bases.

The chain has TRBV11-2 and TRBJ2-1; unclear D gene. The CDR3 totals 13 residues. Trimming stripped 4 bases from V and 7 bases from J, with 11 bases between. CDR1 and CDR2 (germline): SGHAT, FQNNGV. CDR3 region: CASSSRPYNEQFF. In DNA, the CDR3 is TGTGCCAGCAGCTCGCGCCCTTATAATGAGCAGTTCTTC.

The chain combines TRBV28 with TRBJ1-3; 10 nucleotides align to TRBD1. The germline gives CDR1 MDHEN, CDR2 SYDVKM. There are 15 residues in the CDR3. The ends lost 4 bases at V and 4 bases at J; junction bases unmatched: 4. This chain's CDR3 is CASSSDRGVGNTIYF. In nucleotides, the CDR3 is TGTGCCAGCAGTTCGGACAGGGGGGTAGGAAACACCATATATTTT.

The gene calls are TRBV28 and TRBJ2-7, with 9 nucleotides matching TRBD1. Trimming cost V 7 bases and J 1 base; bases outside gene matches: 8. Germline V gives CDR1 MDHEN, CDR2 SYDVKM. This CDR3 comprises 15 residues. CDR3: CASTTGGTGSYEQYF. CDR3 in DNA: TGTGCCAGCACCACGGGCGGGACAGGGTCCTACGAGCAGTACTTC.

The chain uses TRBV10-3 and TRBJ1-2, with D possibly being TRBD1 (6 bases). V was cut by 0 bases and J by 2 bases, with 7 bases left in between. CDR3 length equals 14 residues. In germline, CDR1 is ENHRY, CDR2 SYGVKD. The CDR3 sequence: CAISESQGNYGYTF. The CDR3 bases are TGTGCCATCAGTGAGTCGCAGGGGAACTATGGCTACACCTTC.

The chain is built from TRBV6-6 and TRBJ2-7; D gene ambiguous. Germline assignment: CDR1 MNHNY and CDR2 SVGAGI (reference sequence). The CDR3 contains 14 residues. Trimming removed 8 bases from V and 5 bases from J, with 19 bases in between. DNA of the CDR3: TGTGCCAGCTCCCGGCAACAGTATCCGCACGAGCAGTACTTC. It encodes CASSRQQYPHEQYF.

This sequence joins TRBV19 and TRBJ1-5, with 8 bases identical to TRBD1. This CDR3 spans 13 amino acids. V shed 9 bases, J shed 7 bases, and the junction held 8 bases outside the gene matches. CDR1 and CDR2 (germline): LNHDA, SQIVND (reference sequence). The CDR3 region has the DNA TGTGCCAGCTCTTCAGGGGGCTGGCAGCCCCAGCATTTT. Protein sequence: CASSSGGWQPQHF.

The chain couples TRBV19 to TRBJ1-2; 7 nucleotides align to TRBD1. There are 17 residues in the CDR3. Germline V gene data show CDR1 as LNHDA and CDR2 as SQIVND (reference sequence). The trim removed 0 bases at V and 2 bases at J, leaving 9 bases unmatched. DNA of the CDR3: TGTGCCAGTAGTATAGATGTAGACAGGGCAATAAACTATGGCTACACCTTC. Translation gives CASSIDVDRAINYGYTF.

The chain carries TRBV4-1 and TRBJ2-2; 10 bases fit TRBD2. The CDR3 totals 15 residues. Losses at the gene ends were 1 base for V and 5 bases for J; bases not matched to a gene: 1. The germline CDR1 and CDR2 sequences are MGHRA and YSYEKL. CDR3 in DNA: TGCGCCAGCAGCCAAGTAGCGGGGGGTACCGGGGAGCTGTTTTTT. It encodes CASSQVAGGTGELFF.

The V call is TRBV28, the J call TRBJ1-1; D not certain. The germline gives CDR1 MDHEN, CDR2 SYDVKM. The CDR3 spans 13 residues. Deletions cut 6 bases from V and 1 base from J, with 9 bases between. In DNA, the CDR3 is TGTGCCAGCAGCCTAACAGAGAACACTGAAGCTTTCTTT. Protein product: CASSLTENTEAFF.